These 6 T cell receptor beta chains were all obtained from the same sample, sequenced in a study of cytomegalovirus exposure and HLA in healthy donors. The primer mix had 60 Vbeta and 13 Jbeta primers. Sequencing was performed with immunoSEQ multiplex PCR; in TCRdb, only in-frame clones are kept and a portion is missing. Of more than 80,000 clones listed, more than 50% are singletons. Specimen: PBMCs. These receptors originate from a woman aged 35 to 49 in good health and CMV-seropositive.

The rearrangement joins TRBV2 to TRBJ1-2; D is undetermined. Between the trimmed V and J ends, which lost 4 bases and 2 bases, there was a span of 8 bases. CDR3 length: 13 amino acids. Germline CDR1 is SNHLY and CDR2 is FYNNEI. The CDR3 region has the DNA TGTGCCAGCAGTGTTGGAGAGAACTATGGCTACACCTTC. This encodes CASSVGENYGYTF.

This clone occurred a few times. The genes are TRBV7-9 and TRBJ2-7, with D possibly matching TRBD2 (5 bases). Germline V gives CDR1 SEHNR, CDR2 FQNEAQ (reference sequence). Trimming cost V 5 bases and J 7 bases, with 18 bases left between them. The CDR3 runs to 14 residues. The CDR3 spells CASSPPEGREEQYF. In nucleotides, the CDR3 is TGTGCCAGCAGCCCGCCCGAAGGTAGGGAGGAGCAGTACTTC. Full variable domain (rest looked up from reference TRBV7-9 and TRBJ2-7): DTGVSQNPRHKITKRGQNVTFRCDPISEHNRLYWYRQTLGQGPEFLTYFQNEAQLEKSRLLSDRFSAERPKGSFSTLEIQRTEQGDSAMYLCASSPPEGREEQYFGPGTRLTVT.

This chain joins TRBV5-1 and TRBJ2-1; TRBD2 agrees at 9 bases. The CDR3 has 16 amino acids. CDR1 SGHRS and CDR2 YFSETQ come from the germline V gene. Trimming took 4 bases from V and 7 from J; bases not matched to a gene: 12. CDR3 coding DNA: TGCGCCAGCAGCCGATCTCTAGCGGGGAGGGGAAATGAGCAGTTCTTC. Its translation: CASSRSLAGRGNEQFF.

The V and J genes are TRBV18 and TRBJ1-1; no clear D gene. With 8 bases removed from V and 0 bases from J, the gap between germline ends came to 13 bases. The CDR3 loop spans 14 amino acids. Germline V lookup: CDR1 KGHSH, CDR2 LQKENI. The DNA of the CDR3 is TGTGCCAGCCAACCCGCGGGGATGAACACTGAAGCTTTCTTT. Translation: CASQPAGMNTEAFF.

Written as DNA, the CDR3 is TGTGCCAGCAGCTTGGCCGGAAGGCGGGGGGACGAGCAGTACTTC. It translates to CASSLAGRRGDEQYF. V and J are TRBV5-4 and TRBJ2-7, with 8 bases identical to TRBD2. Germline assignment: CDR1 SGHNT and CDR2 YYREEE (reference sequence). This CDR3 comprises 15 residues. V lost 0 bases and J lost 5; bases outside the gene matches: 7.

The gene calls are TRBV7-9 and TRBJ2-5, with 12 bases matching TRBD2. The CDR3 totals 19 residues. J was trimmed by 4 bases and V by 3 bases; bases with no gene match: 15. Germline V CDR1 and CDR2: SEHNR, FQNEAQ (reference sequence). The CDR3 loop is CASSFEAVLAGGPSETQYF. The CDR3, as DNA: TGTGCCAGCAGCTTCGAAGCGGTGCTAGCGGGAGGGCCATCAGAGACCCAGTACTTC.